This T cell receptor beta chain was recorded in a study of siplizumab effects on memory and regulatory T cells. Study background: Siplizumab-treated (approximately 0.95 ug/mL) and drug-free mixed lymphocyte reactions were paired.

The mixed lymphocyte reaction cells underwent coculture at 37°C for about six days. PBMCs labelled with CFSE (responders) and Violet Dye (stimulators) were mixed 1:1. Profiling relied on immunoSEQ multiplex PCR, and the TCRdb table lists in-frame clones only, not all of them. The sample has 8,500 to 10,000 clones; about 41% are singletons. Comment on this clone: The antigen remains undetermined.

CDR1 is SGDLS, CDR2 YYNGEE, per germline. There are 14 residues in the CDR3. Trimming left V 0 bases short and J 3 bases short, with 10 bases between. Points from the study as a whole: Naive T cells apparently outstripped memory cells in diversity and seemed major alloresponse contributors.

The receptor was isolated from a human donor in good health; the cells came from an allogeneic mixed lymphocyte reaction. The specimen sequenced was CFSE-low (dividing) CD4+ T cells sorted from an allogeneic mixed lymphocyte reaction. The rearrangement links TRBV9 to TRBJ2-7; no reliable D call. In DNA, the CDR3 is TGTGCCAGCAGCGTAGATTTTGGCAGCTACGAGCAGTACTTC. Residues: CASSVDFGSYEQYF.